Below, 18 T cell receptor beta chains from the same sample are listed, as sequenced in a study of cytomegalovirus exposure and HLA in healthy donors. 13 Jbeta primers and 60 Vbeta primers were used for the PCR. Sequenced by immunoSEQ multiplex PCR; TCRdb stores in-frame clones only, minus some. The sample records about 130,000 clones, roughly 10% being singletons. Material for sequencing was PBMCs. The receptor source for this set is a man in his fifties in good health and CMV-seronegative.

This clone is categorized as medium-sized. The rearrangement uses TRBV10-2 and TRBJ2-3, with TRBD1 as a possible D gene (6 bases). The V end was cut by 7 bases, the J end by 2 bases, with 16 bases between. Germline CDR1 and CDR2: WSHSY and SAAADI. The CDR3 sequence is 15 residues long. CDR3 sequence reads: CASTDRILLTDTQYF. The CDR3 DNA sequence: TGCGCCAGCACCGACAGGATTCTCCTCACAGATACGCAGTATTTT.

This chain connects TRBV29-1 to TRBJ1-4; tentative D call: TRBD1 (5 bases). CDR3 length equals 13 residues. V was shortened by 5 bases and J by 3 bases, with 10 bases between the two germline ends. Looked up from germline, CDR1 is SQVTM and CDR2 is ANQGSEA. CDR3 in amino acids: CSVSDRANEKLFF. In nucleotides, the CDR3 is TGCAGCGTTTCTGACAGAGCTAATGAAAAACTGTTTTTT.

V and J are TRBV5-8 and TRBJ1-4; no definite D call. V dropped 5 bases and J dropped 7 bases, with 21 bases sitting between them. The germline V gene encodes CDR1 SGHTS and CDR2 YDEGEE. The CDR3 extends over 16 amino acids. CDR3 region: CASSPIGPSEGEKLFF. The CDR3 DNA is TGTGCCAGCAGTCCTATCGGGCCTTCGGAGGGTGAAAAACTGTTTTTT.

This clone was detected only a few times. This chain connects TRBV11-2 to TRBJ2-2; D is perhaps TRBD2 (5 bases). Trimming shortened V by 1 base and J by 5 bases, and 11 bases separated the two germline ends. Germline V gene data show CDR1 as SGHAT and CDR2 as FQNNGV. The CDR3 is 15 amino acids. The CDR3 sequence is CASSLGGPGTGELFF. The CDR3 nucleotides are TGTGCCAGCAGCTTAGGAGGGCCGGGAACCGGGGAGCTGTTTTTT.

A few counts support this clone. This rearrangement joins TRBV29-1 to TRBJ2-5, with no clear D. CDR1 and CDR2 (germline): SQVTM, ANQGSEA. The CDR3 is 12 amino acids. Trimming cost V 1 base and J 5 bases, with 8 bases left between them. CDR3 in DNA: TGCAGCGTTGAAGCAGAAATGGAGACCCAGTACTTC. This codes for CSVEAEMETQYF.

A few counts support this clone. The rearrangement joins TRBV19 to TRBJ1-2; the D gene is possibly TRBD1 (6 bases). The CDR3 is 13 amino acids. Per the germline V gene, CDR1 is LNHDA and CDR2 is SQIVND (reference sequence). Trimming took 4 bases from V and 4 from J, leaving 10 bases between them. The DNA of the CDR3 is TGTGCCAGTAGTAAGGGGACAAGCTATGGCTACACCTTC. Translated: CASSKGTSYGYTF.

The chain recombines TRBV25-1 with TRBJ2-5, with 7 bases aligning to TRBD2. Germline trimming cut 8 bases from V and 1 base from J; bases unmatched to any gene: 7. CDR3 length equals 14 residues. The germline V gene encodes CDR1 MGHDK and CDR2 SYGVNS. The CDR3 here is CASGAGLGQETQYF. CDR3 bases: TGTGCCAGCGGAGCGGGATTGGGCCAAGAGACCCAGTACTTC.

This clone was seen more than once but under ten times. This rearrangement joins TRBV10-3 to TRBJ1-1, with a possible D match to TRBD1 (6 bases). V was shortened by 0 bases and J by 5 bases, with 19 bases between the two germline ends. Germline V CDR1 and CDR2: ENHRY, SYGVKD. The CDR3 length is 17 residues. The CDR3 spells CAISESTGRSFGTEAFF. CDR3 nucleotides: TGTGCCATCAGTGAGTCAACAGGGAGATCCTTTGGGACTGAAGCTTTCTTT.

The genes are TRBV5-1 and TRBJ2-5, with 7 bases fitting TRBD1. J gave up 2 bases and V 0 bases, and 4 bases lay outside the gene matches. Germline CDR1 reads SGHRS; CDR2 reads YFSETQ. The CDR3 spans 15 residues. CDR3 DNA sequence: TGCGCCAGCAGCTTGGCAGGGACAGAGCAAGAGACCCAGTACTTC. This encodes CASSLAGTEQETQYF.

The chain couples TRBV9 to TRBJ2-5; D unresolved. Germline V gives CDR1 SGDLS, CDR2 YYNGEE. V lost 2 bases, J lost 4 bases, and 15 bases lay in between. This CDR3 contains 15 residues. In DNA form, the CDR3 reads TGTGCCAGCAGCGTTGTCCCGGGTCCCCCAGAGACCCAGTACTTC. Protein sequence: CASSVVPGPPETQYF.

The V gene is TRBV29-1, the J gene TRBJ1-2; maybe TRBD1 (6 bases). V lost 0 bases and J 7 bases, leaving 9 bases between the germline ends. The CDR3 is made up of 12 amino acids. Germline-derived CDR1 and CDR2 are SQVTM and ANQGSEA. CDR3: CSVEDNRAGYTF. The CDR3, as DNA: TGCAGCGTTGAAGATAACAGGGCTGGCTACACCTTC. The complete variable domain, with remaining parts taken from reference TRBV29-1 and TRBJ1-2, reads SAVISQKPSRDICQRGTSLTIQCQVDSQVTMMFWYRQQPGQSLTLIATANQGSEATYESGFVIDKFPISRPNLTFSTLTVSNMSPEDSSIYLCSVEDNRAGYTFGSGTRLTVV.

This chain joins TRBV5-1 and TRBJ2-7; possibly TRBD1 for D (6 bases). The germline CDR1 and CDR2 sequences are SGHRS and YFSETQ. The CDR3 covers 14 residues. V shed 3 bases and J shed 3 bases, with 13 bases lying between them. CDR3 DNA sequence: TGCGCCAGCAGCTCAATTGCAGGGGACTACGAGCAGTACTTC. Translation gives CASSSIAGDYEQYF. Full variable domain (missing parts from reference TRBV5-1 and TRBJ2-7): KAGVTQTPRYLIKTRGQQVTLSCSPISGHRSVSWYQQTPGQGLQFLFEYFSETQRNKGNFPGRFSGRQFSNSRSEMNVSTLELGDSALYLCASSSIAGDYEQYFGPGTRLTVT.

V usage is TRBV4-2 and J usage is TRBJ2-3, with 11 bases fitting TRBD2. Trimming removed 0 bases from V and 1 base from J; junction bases left unmatched: 12. CDR1 is LGHNA, CDR2 YNFKEQ, per germline. The length of the CDR3 is 20 residues. As DNA, the CDR3 is TGTGCCAGCAGCCAAGATCTTCCCCCCCTTAGCGGGAGGGGCACAGATACGCAGTATTTT. Its protein product is CASSQDLPPLSGRGTDTQYF.

The rearrangement links TRBV19 to TRBJ2-2; 8 positions match TRBD2. With V trimmed by 11 bases and J by 0 bases, 14 bases remained unmatched. This CDR3 spans 17 amino acids. CDR1 is LNHDA, CDR2 SQIVND, per germline (reference sequence). The CDR3 region has the DNA TGTGCCTCCGGGGCGAGGCGGGGGGTAACGAACACCGGGGAGCTGTTTTTT. Its protein is CASGARRGVTNTGELFF.

This clone was counted once. The rearrangement joins TRBV14 to TRBJ2-1; TRBD2 matches at 7 bases. The trim removed 5 bases at V and 8 bases at J, leaving 9 bases unmatched. CDR1 SGHDN and CDR2 FVKESK come from the germline V gene. The CDR3 has 14 amino acids. CDR3 residues: CASSSRTSKDEQFF. In DNA, the CDR3 is TGTGCCAGCAGCTCCCGGACTAGTAAGGATGAGCAGTTCTTC.

This rearrangement joins TRBV6-1 to TRBJ1-4; D is undetermined. Between the trimmed V and J ends, which lost 1 base and 7 bases, there was a span of 10 bases. The CDR3 runs to 14 residues. The germline gives CDR1 MNHNS, CDR2 SASEGT. CDR3 DNA sequence: TGTGCCAGCAGTGAAGGTGGAGGGTTTGAAAAACTGTTTTTT. This encodes CASSEGGGFEKLFF.

The V call is TRBV7-6, the J call TRBJ2-1, with TRBD2 as a possible D gene (5 bases). The CDR3 spans 17 residues. V lost 3 bases, J lost 5 bases, and 20 bases lay in between. The germline V gene has CDR1 SGHVS and CDR2 FNYEAQ. CDR3 loop: CASSLSSRIYSHNEQFF. CDR3 DNA: TGTGCCAGCAGCTTGTCTAGCCGCATATATTCCCACAATGAGCAGTTCTTC.

The CDR3 loop reads CATQPQPRDQETQYF. DNA of the CDR3: TGTGCCACACAACCCCAACCGAGGGACCAAGAGACCCAGTACTTC. The chain joins TRBV6-1 to TRBJ2-5; D is possibly TRBD2 (5 bases). CDR1 is MNHNS and CDR2 is SASEGT in the germline V gene. With 10 bases removed from V and 0 bases from J, the gap between germline ends came to 18 bases. The CDR3 length is 15 residues.